A single sample is the source of the 18 T cell receptor beta chains below, sequenced in a study of Graves' ophthalmopathy and Graves' hyperthyroidism. The TCR beta CDR3 regions underwent amplification from RNA transcripts. The first round was an RT-PCR with HTBI primers, and the second round was a multiplex PCR. TCRdb called the multiplex PCR reads again in MiXCR, with one record for every CDR3 protein. The data contain about 740,000 distinct CDR3 sequences, about 44% of them singletons. The sample comprised peripheral blood. The receptor set was obtained from an adult man with Graves' ophthalmopathy.

This clonotype showed up just once. The V and J genes are TRBV24-1 and TRBJ2-5; D tentatively reads TRBD1 or TRBD2 (5 bases each). V lost 5 bases, J lost 6 bases, and 9 bases lay in between. From germline, CDR1 is KGHDR and CDR2 SFDVKD. The length of the CDR3 is 12 residues. In nucleotides, the CDR3 is TGTGCCACCAGTGGAGGGGAACAGACCCAGTACTTC. Translated, it gives CATSGGEQTQYF.

Comment on this clonotype: It may be a read error: a sequence one base away is much more abundant. The CDR3 sequence is CATSVGEQETQYF. The CDR3 DNA follows: TGTGCCACCAGTGTTGGGGAGCAGGAGACCCAGTACTTC. The chain has TRBV25-1 and TRBJ2-5, with D tentatively TRBD2 (5 bases). In germline, CDR1 is MGHDK, CDR2 SYGVNS. This CDR3 is built from 13 residues.

Remarks on this clonotype: The germline gene is not matched at one end of the junction; a read error may be the cause. This rearrangement joins TRBV19 to TRBJ2-7; maybe TRBD1 (5 bases). CDR3 length: 16 residues. Germline V gives CDR1 LNHDA, CDR2 SQIVND (reference sequence). In nucleotides, the CDR3 is TGTGCCGGTAGTACCCCCGTCCTGAGACAGAACTACGAGCAGTACTTC. Amino acids: CAGSTPVLRQNYEQYF.

J is TRBJ2-6 and V is TRBV29-1; D gene uncertain. The germline CDR1 and CDR2 sequences are SQVTM and ANQGSEA. This CDR3 has 12 residues. The V gene lost 8 bases and the J gene lost 0 bases, with 5 bases spanning the gap. The CDR3 bases are TGCAGCATAACCTCTGGGGCCAACGTCCTGACTTTC. Amino acids: CSITSGANVLTF.

In its sample, this clonotype was seen a few times. This chain links TRBV10-3 with TRBJ1-2; tentatively, D is TRBD1 (6 bases). This CDR3 has 17 residues. The V gene lost 11 bases and the J gene lost 1 base, with 26 bases spanning the gap. Germline CDR1 reads ENHRY; CDR2 reads SYGVKD. The CDR3 loop reads CAELGGRTWTFNYGYTF. In nucleotides, the CDR3 is TGTGCCGAATTGGGGGGGCGAACGTGGACCTTTAACTATGGCTACACCTTC.

This clonotype was recorded only once. The rearrangement links TRBV10-3 to TRBJ2-7; 9 nucleotides agree with TRBD1. Germline V gene lookup returns CDR1 ENHRY and CDR2 SYGVKD. Germline trimming cut 8 bases from V and 3 bases from J; bases unmatched to any gene: 8. The CDR3 totals 14 residues. The CDR3, as DNA: TGTGCCATCGGAGGTACAGGGGGCGTCTACGAGCAGTACTTC. Its protein product is CAIGGTGGVYEQYF.

Concerning this clonotype itself: A clone one base away is much larger, so this may be a read error. The J gene is TRBJ2-7, the V gene TRBV4-2; perhaps TRBD2 as D (6 bases). CDR3 length: 15 amino acids. Trimming removed 1 base from V and 0 bases from J, with 10 bases in between. CDR1 is LGHNA and CDR2 is YNFKEQ in the germline V gene. This CDR3 is CASSQGRRGSYEQYF. In DNA form, the CDR3 reads TGTGCCAGCAGCCAAGGGCGGCGGGGCTCCTACGAGCAGTACTTC.

This clonotype was detected only a few times. The CDR3 spells CSARSGTSAEKLFF. CDR3 bases: TGCAGTGCTAGGTCCGGGACATCAGCTGAAAAACTGTTTTTT. This chain links TRBV20-1 with TRBJ1-4; possible D gene TRBD1, 6 bases. Between the trimmed V and J ends, which lost 3 bases and 7 bases, there was a span of 15 bases. CDR3 length: 14 residues. The germline V gene has CDR1 DFQATT and CDR2 SNEGSKA (reference sequence).

The CDR3 region is CASSLVGTDGYTF. The CDR3 coding sequence is TGTGCCAGCAGCTTAGTGGGGACAGATGGCTACACCTTC. This rearrangement joins TRBV7-9 to TRBJ1-2, with TRBD1 matching 7 bases. V lost 1 base, J lost 6 bases, and 2 bases stayed unmatched. The CDR3 has 13 amino acids. From germline, CDR1 is SEHNR and CDR2 FQNEAQ (reference sequence).

Points on this clonotype: This may be a read error, as it is one base from a much larger clone. The J gene is TRBJ1-5, the V gene TRBV19; 9 bases are a match to TRBD1. Germline CDR1 LNHDA, CDR2 SQIVND (reference sequence). This CDR3 spans 17 amino acids. The V gene end was trimmed by 5 bases and the J gene end by 7 bases; junction bases not matched to a gene: 15. The CDR3, as DNA: TGTGCCAGTAGTGTAGCACCCACAGGGGGCTTCGGACAGCCCCAGCATTTT. Its protein is CASSVAPTGGFGQPQHF.

Here the CDR3 DNA reads TGTGCCAGCAGCCAAGTGGGGGCAGTCTCACCCCTCCACTTT. Residues: CASSQVGAVSPLHF. The V and J genes are TRBV9 and TRBJ1-6; a possible D gene is TRBD1 (6 bases). V gave up 4 bases and J gave up 10 bases, with 15 bases separating them. Germline loops: CDR1 SGDLS, CDR2 YYNGEE. The CDR3 loop spans 14 amino acids.

The rearrangement links TRBV10-3 to TRBJ2-2; no reliable D call. This CDR3 spans 13 amino acids. Germline V gene lookup returns CDR1 ENHRY and CDR2 SYGVKD. Trimming shortened V by 3 bases and J by 8 bases, and 10 bases separated the two germline ends. CDR3 sequence: CAISETVLGELFF. Written as DNA, the CDR3 is TGTGCCATCAGTGAAACAGTCCTGGGGGAGCTGTTTTTT.

The chain has TRBV2 and TRBJ2-1; D possibly matches TRBD1 or TRBD2 (7 bases each). The CDR3 sequence is 13 residues long. Trimming shortened V by 6 bases and J by 9 bases, and 15 bases separated the two germline ends. Germline assignment: CDR1 SNHLY and CDR2 FYNNEI. CDR3 in DNA: TGTGCCAGCAGCAGGGGGGGCGAGGGTGAGCAGTTCTTC. Protein sequence: CASSRGGEGEQFF.

This clonotype was counted at least ten times. The rearrangement joins TRBV7-8 to TRBJ2-7; D remains ambiguous. The CDR3 consists of 15 residues. Germline CDR1 is SGHVS and CDR2 is FQNEAQ. V was trimmed by 1 base and J by 2 bases, leaving 12 bases between them. For the CDR3, the DNA is TGTGCCAGCAGCTTAGGATCAGCCTTAACCTACGAGCAGTACTTC. Protein product: CASSLGSALTYEQYF.

A few counts support this clonotype. J is TRBJ2-5 and V is TRBV6-1; tentatively, D is TRBD1 (5 bases). CDR1 and CDR2 (germline): MNHNS, SASEGT. Trimming left V 4 bases short and J 1 base short, with 13 bases between. The CDR3 is 15 amino acids. CDR3 in amino acids: CASSARTLTQETQYF. The CDR3 nucleotides read TGTGCCAGCAGTGCTCGGACACTAACCCAAGAGACCCAGTACTTC.

This clonotype has more than one count but fewer than ten. Here the CDR3 DNA reads TGTGCCAGCAGTTACTCAACGGCAGAGGGCCAGCCCCAGCATTTT. Protein product: CASSYSTAEGQPQHF. The chain is built from TRBV6-5 and TRBJ1-5; D is unclear. The CDR3 is made up of 15 amino acids. Between the trimmed V and J ends, which lost 0 bases and 7 bases, there was a span of 13 bases. The germline gives CDR1 MNHEY, CDR2 SVGAGI.

This clonotype was counted only a few times. The chain uses TRBV7-8 and TRBJ1-2, with a weak D call TRBD1 (6 bases). This CDR3 comprises 16 residues. Looked up from germline, CDR1 is SGHVS and CDR2 is FQNEAQ. Deletions cut 4 bases from V and 1 base from J, with 16 bases between. The CDR3 DNA is TGTGCCAGCAGCTCGCCCAGGGGAGGGTTTAACTATGGCTACACCTTC. Translating gives CASSSPRGGFNYGYTF.

This clonotype was picked up a small number of times. The rearrangement uses TRBV24-1 and TRBJ1-5; possibly TRBD1 for D (6 bases). Germline V gene lookup returns CDR1 KGHDR and CDR2 SFDVKD. The CDR3 sequence is 15 residues long. V lost 4 bases to trimming and J lost 5 bases, with 14 bases between them. For the CDR3, the DNA is TGTGCCACCAGTGACCCTACGGCAGGGGATCAGCCCCAGCATTTT. Translated, it gives CATSDPTAGDQPQHF.